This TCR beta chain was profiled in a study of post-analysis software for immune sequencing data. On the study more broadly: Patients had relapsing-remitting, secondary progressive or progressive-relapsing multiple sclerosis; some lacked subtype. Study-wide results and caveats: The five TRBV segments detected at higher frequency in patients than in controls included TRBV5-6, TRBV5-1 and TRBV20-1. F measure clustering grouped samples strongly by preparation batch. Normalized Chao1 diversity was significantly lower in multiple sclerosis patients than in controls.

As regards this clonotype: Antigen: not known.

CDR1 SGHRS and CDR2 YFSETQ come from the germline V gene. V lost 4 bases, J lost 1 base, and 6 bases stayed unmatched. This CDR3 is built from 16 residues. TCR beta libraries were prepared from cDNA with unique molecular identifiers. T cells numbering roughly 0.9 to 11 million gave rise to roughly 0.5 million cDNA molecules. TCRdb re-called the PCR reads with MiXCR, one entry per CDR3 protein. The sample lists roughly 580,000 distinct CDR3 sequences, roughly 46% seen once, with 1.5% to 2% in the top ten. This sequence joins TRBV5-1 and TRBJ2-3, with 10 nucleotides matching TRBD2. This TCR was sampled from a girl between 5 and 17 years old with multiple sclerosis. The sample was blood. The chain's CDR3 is CASSGSSGGGTDTQYF. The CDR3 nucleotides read TGCGCCAGCAGCGGATCTAGCGGGGGAGGCACAGATACGCAGTATTTT.